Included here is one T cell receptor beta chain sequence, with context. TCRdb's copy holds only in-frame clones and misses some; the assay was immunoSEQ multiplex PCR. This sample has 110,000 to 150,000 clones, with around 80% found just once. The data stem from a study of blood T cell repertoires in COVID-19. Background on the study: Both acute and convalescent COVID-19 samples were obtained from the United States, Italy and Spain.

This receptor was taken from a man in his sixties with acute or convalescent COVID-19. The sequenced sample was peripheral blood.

For the CDR3, the DNA is TGTGCCAGCAGCCTGGAGTATCAGGGAAGAGGCACTGAAGCTTTCTTT. Encoded protein: CASSLEYQGRGTEAFF. The gene calls are TRBV5-5 and TRBJ1-1; the D gene is possibly TRBD1 (5 bases). Germline V gene data show CDR1 as SGHKS and CDR2 as YYEKEE (reference sequence). V was shortened by 4 bases and J by 4 bases, with 20 bases between the two germline ends. This CDR3 has 16 residues.